This T cell receptor (beta chain) was captured in a study of blood T cell repertoires in COVID-19. Study summary: Both acute and convalescent COVID-19 samples were obtained from the United States, Italy and Spain. Nucleic acid was either cDNA or gDNA, and it came from T cells, B-cell-depleted T cells, or PBMCs.

How the authors handled the data: Amplification from reference gene primers served as the basis for estimated nucleated cell counts. Sequencing was performed with immunoSEQ multiplex PCR; in TCRdb, only in-frame clones are kept and a portion is missing. V and J calls and clone size are given by that table; D and trimming were obtained from the DNA. The data contain about 150,000 clones, around four fifths of them seen just once; the ten biggest clones take up about 2%. This CDR3 contains 13 residues. Per the germline V gene, CDR1 is SGHTA and CDR2 is FQGTGA. V was pared by 6 bases and J by 6 bases, with 4 bases of the junction left unmatched.

The sequence derives from a man aged 65 to 79 with acute or convalescent COVID-19. V and J are TRBV7-3 and TRBJ2-1, with TRBD1 matching 8 bases. The sample taken for sequencing was peripheral blood. DNA of the CDR3: TGTGCCAGCAGTTCCGACAGGGGCAATGAGCAGTTCTTC. Its protein product is CASSSDRGNEQFF.